This paragraph reports one T cell receptor beta chain. There is no known antigen for this receptor. One base away there is no much larger clone; base qualities are not given. In light of the paper, this sample's time point label describes: baseline before first vaccination. Vaccinee samples were obtained from the UK trials COV001 and COV002, which included a single-blind randomized controlled phase 2/3 trial of AZD1222 (ChAdOx1 nCoV-19) in healthy adults. Trial participant PBMC samples were collected at day 0 and day 28 after the second dose for TCRbeta chain sequencing. The CDR3 regions of human TCRbeta chains were subjected to immunosequencing. The authors' pipeline ran thus. TCRs in the repertoires were compared against a reference library of SARS-CoV-2-specific TCRs that had been generated with the MIRA antigen-specificity platform. Breadth meant the fraction of unique TCRs that were SARS-CoV-2-associated, whereas depth meant the fraction of total T cells that were SARS-CoV-2-associated. Using the MIRA data, every spike-specific TCR was mapped to the spike region that the TCR reacted to and assigned to either a CD4 or a CD8 class. Log10-transformed breadth and depth values were compared by one-way ANOVA with Sidak's multiple comparisons tests. TCRdb retrieved this table from immuneACCESS and kept in-frame rearrangements only. Not all clones are present; in checked studies, unresolved V genes account for under half, and no reason is known for the remainder. V, J and clone size are taken as reported in that table, and D and trimming were inferred from the DNA itself. This sample gives about 110,000 clones in total; about 92% of them show up just once. The ten most abundant clones make up 1.2% of the sample.

This sample stems from a study of T cell responses to AZD1222 COVID-19 vaccine (dated by TCRdb to 2020 to 2023). In terms of the full investigation: AZD1222 recipients given second doses at about 4 weeks or at about 12 weeks were pooled, since spike-specific TCR depth and breadth were not found to differ between the two schedules. A total of over 230 trial participants underwent TCR sequencing, of whom around 200 received two doses of AZD1222 and 26 received two doses of the MenACWY control vaccine. Trial participants were enrolled by age into subgroups of 18-55, 56-69 and 70-plus years, and about 150, 27 and 61 TCR-sequenced participants, respectively, were included in these subgroups.

On the study overall, not on this receptor specifically: Spike-specific TCR breadth and depth rose significantly after two AZD1222 doses compared with day 0 and with MenACWY recipients. CD4 TCRs associated with the vaccine covered the entire spike protein, and the dominant responses were in regions 160-218 and 743-854. Participants were mostly white British, with more females than males. The authors suggested clonal diversity may have been underestimated. The 56-69-year group was small, and its depth increase did not reach significance, likely because of low power. Epitopes outside the regions mutated in the B.1.351 and B.1.1.7 variants were reportedly recognized by nearly half of the unique spike-specific TCRs. Because no day 14 peak-response samples were available, repertoires were characterized only after the peak T cell response. Conclusions about previously exposed vaccinees were limited because only 5 or 6 AZD1222 recipients were SARS-CoV-2 seropositive at baseline.

This clonotype originated in an adult in good health. Here the sequenced sample was peripheral blood, taken on day 0 of AZD1222 vaccination.

The CDR3 reads as follows: CASSMRYTNTEAFF. The DNA reads TGTGCCAGTAGTATGAGATACACGAACACTGAAGCTTTCTTT. The V and J segments used are TRBV19 and TRBJ1-1; the D gene is unclear. CDR1 and CDR2, looked up from the germline V gene (reference sequence), are LNHDA and SQIVND. There are 14 amino acids in the CDR3, from cysteine to phenylalanine inclusive. The entry retains the CDR3 DNA only, 42 bases that are in frame from base 1. Cut back by 3 bases and 1 base, the V and J ends lie 9 bases apart.